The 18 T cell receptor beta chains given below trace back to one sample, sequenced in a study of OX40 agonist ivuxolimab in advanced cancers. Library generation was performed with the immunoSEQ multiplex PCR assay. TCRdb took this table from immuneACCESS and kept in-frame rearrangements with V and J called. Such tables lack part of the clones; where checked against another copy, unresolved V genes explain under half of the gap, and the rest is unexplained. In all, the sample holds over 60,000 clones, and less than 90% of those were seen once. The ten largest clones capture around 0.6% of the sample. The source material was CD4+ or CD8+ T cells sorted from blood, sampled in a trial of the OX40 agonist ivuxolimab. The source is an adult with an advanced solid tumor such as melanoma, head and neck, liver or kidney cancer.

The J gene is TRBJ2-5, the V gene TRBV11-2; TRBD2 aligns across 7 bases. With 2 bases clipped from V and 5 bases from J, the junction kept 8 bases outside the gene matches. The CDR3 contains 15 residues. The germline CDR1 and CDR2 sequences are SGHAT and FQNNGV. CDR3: CASSLIGGLGETQYF. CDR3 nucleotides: TGTGCCAGCAGCTTAATCGGGGGGTTAGGGGAGACCCAGTACTTC.

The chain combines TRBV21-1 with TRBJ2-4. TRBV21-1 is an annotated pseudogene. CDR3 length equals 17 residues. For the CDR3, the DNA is TGTGCCAGCAGCAAAGAGGTAGATGTCCTAGCCAAAAACATTCAGTACTTC. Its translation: CASSKEVDVLAKNIQYF.

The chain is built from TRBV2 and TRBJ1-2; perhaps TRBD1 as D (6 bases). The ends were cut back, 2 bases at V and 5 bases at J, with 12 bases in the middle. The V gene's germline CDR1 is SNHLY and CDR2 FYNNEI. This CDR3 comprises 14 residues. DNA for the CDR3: TGTGCCAGCAGTGAAAACCAGGGGAGGTATGGCTACACCTTC. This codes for CASSENQGRYGYTF.

The CDR3 loop is CASSQDQRREDTEAFF. The CDR3 DNA is TGTGCCAGCAGCCAAGATCAAAGAAGGGAGGACACTGAAGCTTTCTTT. The genes are TRBV4-2 and TRBJ1-1; D is undetermined. CDR3 size: 16 residues. Germline V gene data show CDR1 as LGHNA and CDR2 as YNFKEQ. The V end lost 0 bases, the J end lost 3 bases, and 14 bases lay between the germline ends.

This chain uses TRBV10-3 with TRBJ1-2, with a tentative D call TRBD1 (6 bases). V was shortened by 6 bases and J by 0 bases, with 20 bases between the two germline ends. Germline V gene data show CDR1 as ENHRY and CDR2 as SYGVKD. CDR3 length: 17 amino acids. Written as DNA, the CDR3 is TGTGCCATCAGCCCCGAAGCCACGGGACACCCTAACTATGGCTACACCTTC. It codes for CAISPEATGHPNYGYTF.

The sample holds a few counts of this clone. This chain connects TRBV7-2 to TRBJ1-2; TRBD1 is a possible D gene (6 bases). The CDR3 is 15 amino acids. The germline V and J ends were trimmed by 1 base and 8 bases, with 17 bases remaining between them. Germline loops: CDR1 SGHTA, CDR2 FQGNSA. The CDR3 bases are TGTGCCAGCAGCTTAGTTATCGGGCAGGGGCACGGCTACACCTTC. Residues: CASSLVIGQGHGYTF.

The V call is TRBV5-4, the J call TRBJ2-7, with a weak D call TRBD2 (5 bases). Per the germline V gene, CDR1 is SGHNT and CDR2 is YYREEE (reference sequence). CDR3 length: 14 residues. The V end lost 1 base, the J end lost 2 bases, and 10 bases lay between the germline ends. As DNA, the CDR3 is TGTGCCAGCAGCTTGAAGGAGGTGCCCTACGAGCAGTACTTC. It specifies CASSLKEVPYEQYF.

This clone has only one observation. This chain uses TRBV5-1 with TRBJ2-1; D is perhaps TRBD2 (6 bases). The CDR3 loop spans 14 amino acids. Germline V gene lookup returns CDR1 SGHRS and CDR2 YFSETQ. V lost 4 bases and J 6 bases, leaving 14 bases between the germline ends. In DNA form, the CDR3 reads TGCGCCAGCAGCCTCAGAAGGACTACCAATGAGCAGTTCTTC. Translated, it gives CASSLRRTTNEQFF.

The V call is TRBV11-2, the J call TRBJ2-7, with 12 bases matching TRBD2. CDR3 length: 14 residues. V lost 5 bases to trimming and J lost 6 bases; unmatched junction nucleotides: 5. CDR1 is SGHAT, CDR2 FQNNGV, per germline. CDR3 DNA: TGTGCCAGCAGCATAGGACTAGCGGGGTTCGAGCAGTACTTC. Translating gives CASSIGLAGFEQYF.

The CDR3 reads CASSLRTLLPTDEQFF. CDR3 DNA: TGTGCCAGCAGCCTACGGACATTACTACCTACGGATGAGCAGTTCTTC. The chain uses TRBV5-5 and TRBJ2-1; D is perhaps TRBD1 (5 bases). CDR1 and CDR2 (germline): SGHKS, YYEKEE (reference sequence). The CDR3 covers 16 residues. V was shortened by 4 bases and J by 8 bases, with 22 bases between the two germline ends.

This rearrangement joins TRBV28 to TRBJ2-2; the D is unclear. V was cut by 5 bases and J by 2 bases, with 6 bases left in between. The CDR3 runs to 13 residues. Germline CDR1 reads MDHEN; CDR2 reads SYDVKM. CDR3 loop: CASSVGNTGELFF. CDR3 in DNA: TGTGCCAGCAGTGTGGGCAACACCGGGGAGCTGTTTTTT.

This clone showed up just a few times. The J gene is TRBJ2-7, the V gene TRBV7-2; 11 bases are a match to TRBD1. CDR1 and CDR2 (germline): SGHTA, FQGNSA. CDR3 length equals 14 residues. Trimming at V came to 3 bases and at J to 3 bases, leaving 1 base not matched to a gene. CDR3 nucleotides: TGTGCCAGCAGCTTTGGGACAGGGGGCTACGAGCAGTACTTC. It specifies CASSFGTGGYEQYF.

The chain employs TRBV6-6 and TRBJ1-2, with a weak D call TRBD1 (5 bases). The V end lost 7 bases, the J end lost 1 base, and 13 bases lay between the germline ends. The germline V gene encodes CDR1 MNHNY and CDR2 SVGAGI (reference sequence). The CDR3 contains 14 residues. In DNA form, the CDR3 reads TGTGCCAGCATTCTGGGGCCCGTTAACTATGGCTACACCTTC. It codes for CASILGPVNYGYTF.

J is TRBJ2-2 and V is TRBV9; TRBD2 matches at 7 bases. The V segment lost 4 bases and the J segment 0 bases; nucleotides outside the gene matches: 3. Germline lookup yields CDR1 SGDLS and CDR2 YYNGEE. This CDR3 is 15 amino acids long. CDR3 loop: CASSREAPNTGELFF. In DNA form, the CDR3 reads TGTGCCAGCAGCCGGGAGGCCCCGAACACCGGGGAGCTGTTTTTT. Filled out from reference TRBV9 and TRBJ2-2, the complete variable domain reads DSGVTQTPKHLITATGQRVTLRCSPRSGDLSVYWYQQSLDQGLQFLIQYYNGEERAKGNILERFSAQQFPDLHSELNLSSLELGDSALYFCASSREAPNTGELFFGEGSRLTVL.

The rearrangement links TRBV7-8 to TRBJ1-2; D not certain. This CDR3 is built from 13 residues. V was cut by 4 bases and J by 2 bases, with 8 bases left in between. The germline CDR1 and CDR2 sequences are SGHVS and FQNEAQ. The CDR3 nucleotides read TGTGCCAGCAGCTCCGAACAGAACTATGGCTACACCTTC. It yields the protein CASSSEQNYGYTF.

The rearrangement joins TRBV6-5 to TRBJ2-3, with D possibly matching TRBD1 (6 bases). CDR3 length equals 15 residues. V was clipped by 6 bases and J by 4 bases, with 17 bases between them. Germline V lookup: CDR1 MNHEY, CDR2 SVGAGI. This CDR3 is CASSPQGYVADTQYF. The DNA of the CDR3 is TGTGCCAGCAGCCCACAGGGCTACGTAGCAGATACGCAGTATTTT.

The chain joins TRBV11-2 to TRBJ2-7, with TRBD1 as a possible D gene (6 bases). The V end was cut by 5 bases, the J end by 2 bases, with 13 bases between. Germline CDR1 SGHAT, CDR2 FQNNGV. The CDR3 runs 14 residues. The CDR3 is CASSLWDKTYEQYF. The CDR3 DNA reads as TGTGCCAGCAGCCTCTGGGACAAGACCTACGAGCAGTACTTC.

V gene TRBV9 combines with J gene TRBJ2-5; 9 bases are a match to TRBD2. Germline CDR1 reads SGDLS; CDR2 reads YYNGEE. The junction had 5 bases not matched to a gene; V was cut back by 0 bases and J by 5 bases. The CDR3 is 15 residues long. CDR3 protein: CASSVAPSGGETQYF. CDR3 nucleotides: TGTGCCAGCAGCGTAGCTCCGAGCGGGGGGGAGACCCAGTACTTC.